Listed below are T cell receptor beta chains from one sample, sequenced in a study of OX40 agonist ivuxolimab in advanced cancers. Sequenced by immunoSEQ multiplex PCR; TCRdb stores in-frame clones only, minus some. The sample includes some 40,000 clones, roughly nine tenths of them seen just once. The source material was CD4+ or CD8+ T cells sorted from blood, sampled in a trial of the OX40 agonist ivuxolimab. Source of these receptors: an adult with an advanced solid tumor such as melanoma, head and neck, liver or kidney cancer. Both conserved end residues are part of each CDR3. D genes are given only for firm matches. Clone size is shown for a subset of rows, as once, few, many or a class of expanded clone.

>TRBD2|TRBJ2-1|.|TRBV7-3
TGTGCCAGCAGCGCCCTAATAGCGGGAGGGCCGATAAATGAGCAGTTCTTC
CASSALIAGGPINEQFF
>TRBD1|TRBJ1-2|.|TRBV28
TGTGCCAGCAGTTTGGCGCCCGGGACAGGGTATGGCTACACCTTC
CASSLAPGTGYGYTF
>.|TRBJ1-5|once|TRBV6-5
TGTGCCAGCAGAACAGGGTTTGGCAATCAGCCCCAGCATTTT
CASRTGFGNQPQHF
>TRBD1|TRBJ2-7|.|TRBV29-1
TGCAGCGTTGAAGGCGTGGGGACAGGGGGCAACAACGAGCAGTACTTC
CSVEGVGTGGNNEQYF
>.|TRBJ2-1|.|TRBV11-2
TGTGCCAGCAGCTCAAACAGGGAACAGTTCTTC
CASSSNREQFF
>.|TRBJ2-5|.|TRBV4-3
TGCGCCAGCAGCCAAGAAGGTTTGGGCCCCATCCAAGAGACCCAGTACTTC
CASSQEGLGPIQETQYF
>.|TRBJ2-7|.|TRBV27
TGTGCCAGCAGTTTAGGACTTTCCTACGAGCAGTACTTC
CASSLGLSYEQYF
>.|TRBJ2-3|.|TRBV9
TGTGCCAGCAGCGTAGGGAGCAGGGAGACAGATACGCAGTATTTT
CASSVGSRETDTQYF
>.|TRBJ1-1|.|TRBV6-1
TGTGCTACAAGCAGAGGGGACACTGAAGCTTTCTTT
CATSRGDTEAFF
>.|TRBJ1-1|.|TRBV6-6
TGTGCCAGCAGTTACAGTCCGGTCACTGAAGCTTTCTTT
CASSYSPVTEAFF
>TRBD1|TRBJ2-2|.|TRBV4-3
TGCGCCAGCAGCAAGGGACAGGGGGGGAGTACGAACACTGGGGAGCTGTTTTTT
CASSKGQGGSTNTGELFF
>TRBD2|TRBJ2-1|.|TRBV7-2
TGTGCCAGCAGCTCAACGGGACTAGAATACACTGAGCAGTTCTTC
CASSSTGLEYTEQFF
>.|TRBJ2-5|.|TRBV6-5
TGTGCCAGCAGTTACTCGGGACATCGAGAGACCCAGTACTTC
CASSYSGHRETQYF
>.|TRBJ2-1|.|TRBV7-6
TGTGCCAGCAGCTTAGAGGGCCGCTCCTACAATGAGCAGTTCTTC
CASSLEGRSYNEQFF
>.|TRBJ1-5|.|TRBV6-5
TGTGCCAGCAGTTTGTGGGGGGCAGGAGTCAATCAGCCCCAGCATTTT
CASSLWGAGVNQPQHF
>.|TRBJ2-2|.|TRBV6-1
TGTGCCAGCAGTGAGCCAGTTTGGGGTAACACCGGGGAGCTGTTTTTT
CASSEPVWGNTGELFF
>TRBD1|TRBJ2-5|.|TRBV4-1
TGCGCCAGCAGCGGGGACAGCCTGGGACAAGAGACCCAGTACTTC
CASSGDSLGQETQYF
>.|TRBJ2-7|.|TRBV6-1
TGTGCCAGCAGTTCGACATCTGAGCAGTACTTC
CASSSTSEQYF
>TRBD2|TRBJ2-2|.|TRBV7-9
TGTGCCAGCAGCCTAGCGGGAGGGCCAGCCGGGGAGCTGTTTTTT
CASSLAGGPAGELFF
>TRBD2|TRBJ2-5|.|TRBV30
TGTGCCTGGAGTGTACCGCTAGCGGGAGGGCCTGAGGAGACCCAGTACTTC
CAWSVPLAGGPEETQYF
>.|TRBJ2-7|.|TRBV27
TGTGCCAGCACCCCGGCTAGCGCACGCTACGAGCAGTACTTC
CASTPASARYEQYF
>TRBD2|TRBJ2-5|.|TRBV28
TGTGCCAGCAGTTTCTCCTCTAGCGGGAGGTCTGAAGAGACCCAGTACTTC
CASSFSSSGRSEETQYF
>TRBD1|TRBJ2-7|once|TRBV7-9
TGTGCCAGCAGCATACCAGGGGGCTCAAGGGAGCAGTACTTC
CASSIPGGSREQYF
>.|TRBJ1-1|.|TRBV28
TGTGCCAGCAGGAGGGGGTTCGGTGAAGCTTTCTTT
CASRRGFGEAFF
>TRBD2|TRBJ2-1|.|TRBV6-5
TGTGCCAGCAGCCCTCGGGAGGCGACCTACAATGAGCAGTTCTTC
CASSPREATYNEQFF
>TRBD2|TRBJ2-7|once|TRBV7-2
TGTGCCAGCAGACCCAGCGGGAGCGCCCTCGAGCAGTACTTC
CASRPSGSALEQYF
>.|TRBJ2-7|.|TRBV5-6
TGTGCCAGCAGCTTGGCTCAGGGAGAGCAGTACTTC
CASSLAQGEQYF
>.|TRBJ2-3|.|TRBV10-3
TGTGCCACTTACAGGGTTAGCACAGATACGCAGTATTTT
CATYRVSTDTQYF
>.|TRBJ2-1|.|TRBV6-5
TGTGCCAGCAGTAACAGCTACAATGAGCAGTTCTTC
CASSNSYNEQFF
>TRBD1|TRBJ1-1|.|TRBV30
TGTGCCTGGAGTTTGTGGGGACAGGGGGCCGTCGGCACTGAAGCTTTCTTT
CAWSLWGQGAVGTEAFF
>.|TRBJ2-2|.|TRBV5-4
TGTGCCAGCCTCAGTTCTACCGACGGCGCCGGGGAGCTGTTTTTT
CASLSSTDGAGELFF
>TRBD1|TRBJ2-1|once|TRBV9
TGTGCCAGCAGCGTTGGGACAGGGGGCATTAGCCCTGCCTTCTTC
CASSVGTGGISPAFF
>.|TRBJ2-5|.|TRBV21-1
TGTGCCAGCAGCAAGACAAGGACAGATAACCAAGAGACCCAGTACTTC
CASSKTRTDNQETQYF
>.|TRBJ2-3|.|TRBV15
TGTGCCACCAGCGTACACCCGTATACGCAGTATTTT
CATSVHPYTQYF
>.|TRBJ2-7|.|TRBV11-3
TGTGCCAGCAGCTTATTAGGGGGTTACGAGCAGTACTTC
CASSLLGGYEQYF
>.|TRBJ1-1|few|TRBV7-9
TGTGCCAGCAGTACTACAATGAGAGGGGGGAACACTGAAGCTTTCTTT
CASSTTMRGGNTEAFF
>.|TRBJ1-4|.|TRBV11-2
TGTGCCAGCAGCACGCGGACACAGGGCGCAACTAATGAAAAACTGTTTTTT
CASSTRTQGATNEKLFF
>.|TRBJ1-1|few|TRBV4-1
TGCGCCAGCAGCCAAGGGACAGTTAACACTGAAGCTTTCTTT
CASSQGTVNTEAFF
>.|TRBJ2-7|.|TRBV21-1
TGTGCCAGCAGCAAAGTAACGGGGACTAGCGGGAGGGCCTCCTACGAGCAGTACTTC
CASSKVTGTSGRASYEQYF
>.|TRBJ2-1|.|TRBV15
TGTGCCACCAGCGCTGGATCCTACAATGAGCAGTTCTTC
CATSAGSYNEQFF
>.|TRBJ1-5|.|TRBV4-3
TGCGCCAGCAGCCAAGGGTCGGAAGGTTTGAGCAATCAGCCCCAGCATTTT
CASSQGSEGLSNQPQHF
>.|TRBJ2-2|.|TRBV7-9
TGTGCCAGCAGCCCGATCACCGGGGAGCTGTTTTTT
CASSPITGELFF
>.|TRBJ2-5|.|TRBV25-1
TGTGCCAGCAGTGATAATGGGGATAAACAAGAGACCCAGTACTTC
CASSDNGDKQETQYF
>.|TRBJ2-7|.|TRBV28
TGTGCCAGTCAGCCCGGGGTTCTCTACGAGCAGTACTTC
CASQPGVLYEQYF
>.|TRBJ2-7|.|TRBV7-9
TGTGCCAGCAGTATACAGGGCTACGAGCAGTACTTC
CASSIQGYEQYF
>TRBD1|TRBJ2-7|.|TRBV28
TGTGCCAGCAGTTTCTGGGGGACAGCCTACGAGCAGTACTTC
CASSFWGTAYEQYF
>.|TRBJ1-3|.|TRBV29-1
TGCAGCGTTGAAGACGCTGACTCTGGAAACACCATATATTTT
CSVEDADSGNTIYF
>TRBD1|TRBJ1-5|.|TRBV19
TGTGCCAGTAGGTGGGGACAGGGGTTCAATCAGCCCCAGCATTTT
CASRWGQGFNQPQHF
>TRBD1|TRBJ2-3|.|TRBV5-6
TGTGCCAGCAGCTCACAGGGGGCGCGATCAGATACGCAGTATTTT
CASSSQGARSDTQYF
>TRBD2|TRBJ2-3|.|TRBV6-1
TGTGCCAGCAGAGGGACTAGTTCAGCCGGGGATACGCAGTATTTT
CASRGTSSAGDTQYF
>.|TRBJ2-7|.|TRBV29-1
TGCAGCGTTCGGGTAACGGGAGCCTACGAGCAGTACTTC
CSVRVTGAYEQYF
>.|TRBJ1-1|.|TRBV4-1
TGCGCCAGCAGCCATGCCACAAACACTGAAGCTTTCTTT
CASSHATNTEAFF
>.|TRBJ2-7|.|TRBV27
TGTGCCAGCAGTCAGGGCTACGAGCAGTACTTC
CASSQGYEQYF
>.|TRBJ1-2|once|TRBV27
TGTGCCAGCAGTTTACTGGACAAACAAGGTCGTAACTATGGCTACACCTTC
CASSLLDKQGRNYGYTF